This T cell receptor beta chain was recorded in a study of blood T cells in healthy people across ages. This clonotype was observed at least ten times. Germline CDR1 is KGHDR and CDR2 is SFDVKD. This CDR3 comprises 15 residues. Trimming stripped 3 bases from V and 2 bases from J, with 11 bases between. The second PCR ran 7 to 11 cycles with a sample-barcoded 5' primer and J-beta primers. TCRdb ran MiXCR on the 5' RACE reads and lists one entry per CDR3 protein. The sample yields about 1,000,000 distinct CDR3 sequences, less than 50% seen once. The origin of this receptor is a woman in her sixties in good health. The sample was blood. V and J are TRBV24-1 and TRBJ2-3, with D tentatively TRBD1 (6 bases). CDR3 DNA: TGTGCCACCAGTGATCCACAGGGACCCACAGATACGCAGTATTTT. Its protein product is CATSDPQGPTDTQYF.